The T cell receptor beta chain under discussion was sequenced for a study of CD8 T cells in ankylosing spondylitis. Germline CDR1 LGHDT, CDR2 YNNKEL (reference sequence). Trimming left V 1 base short and J 2 bases short, with 9 bases between. This CDR3 has 15 amino acids. There are many counts of this clonotype. Its antigen is not identified. Quantitative 5'-RACE with molecular barcodes produced the TCR beta libraries. Each CDR3 protein gets one entry after TCRdb re-called the 5' RACE reads with MiXCR. Of about 460,000 distinct CDR3 sequences listed, about 5.7% were seen once; the top ten hold approximately 3.5%. Study observations and caveats: One TCR beta motif, made up of fewer than 10 highly homologous variants, appeared characteristic of ankylosing spondylitis blood. From matched ankylosing spondylitis synovial fluid, disease-linked clones were reportedly recovered at significantly enriched levels. Those disease-linked clones were CD8+; they were also relatively rare in peripheral blood.

This receptor was identified in a male donor with ankylosing spondylitis. The rearrangement links TRBV3-1 to TRBJ2-1; D gene unclear. Sequenced material: blood, either unsorted or a sorted T cell fraction (not recorded which). The chain's CDR3 is CASSQGGPTYNEQFF. As DNA, the CDR3 is TGTGCCAGCAGCCAAGGTGGACCCACCTACAATGAGCAGTTCTTC.